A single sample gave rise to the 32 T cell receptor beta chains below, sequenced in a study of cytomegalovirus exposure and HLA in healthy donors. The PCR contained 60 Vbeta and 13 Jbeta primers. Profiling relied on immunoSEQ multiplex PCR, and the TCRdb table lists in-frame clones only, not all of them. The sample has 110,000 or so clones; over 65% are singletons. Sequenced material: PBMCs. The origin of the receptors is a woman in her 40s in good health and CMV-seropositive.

The CDR3 is CAKRLQRGGSTDTQYF. Written as DNA, the CDR3 is TGTGCCAAACGGCTGCAGCGGGGCGGGAGCACAGATACGCAGTATTTT. The chain has TRBV2 and TRBJ2-3, with 7 bases lining up with TRBD2. The germline V gene encodes CDR1 SNHLY and CDR2 FYNNEI. This CDR3 contains 16 residues. Unmatched junction bases numbered 13, after V lost 10 bases and J lost 0 bases. Full variable domain (missing parts from reference TRBV2 and TRBJ2-3): EPEVTQTPSHQVTQMGQEVILRCVPISNHLYFYWYRQILGQKVEFLVSFYNNEISEKSEIFDDQFSVERPDGSNFTLKIRSTKLEDSAMYFCAKRLQRGGSTDTQYFGPGTRLTVL.

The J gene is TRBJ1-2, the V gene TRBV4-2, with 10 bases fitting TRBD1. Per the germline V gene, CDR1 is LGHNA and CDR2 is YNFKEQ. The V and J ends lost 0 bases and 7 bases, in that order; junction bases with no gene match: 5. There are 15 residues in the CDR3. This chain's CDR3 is CASSQERQGAIGYTF. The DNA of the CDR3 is TGTGCCAGCAGCCAAGAAAGACAGGGGGCGATTGGCTACACCTTC.

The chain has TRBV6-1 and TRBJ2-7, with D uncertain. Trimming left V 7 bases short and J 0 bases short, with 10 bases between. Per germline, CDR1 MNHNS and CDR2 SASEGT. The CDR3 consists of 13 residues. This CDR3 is CASTLTRSYEQYF. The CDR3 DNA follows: TGTGCCAGCACCCTGACACGCTCCTACGAGCAGTACTTC.

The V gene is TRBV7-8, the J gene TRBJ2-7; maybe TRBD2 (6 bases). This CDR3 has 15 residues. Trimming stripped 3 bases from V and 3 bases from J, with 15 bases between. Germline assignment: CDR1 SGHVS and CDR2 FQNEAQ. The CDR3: CASSFLHGGFYEQYF. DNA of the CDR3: TGTGCCAGCAGCTTCCTCCACGGGGGATTCTACGAGCAGTACTTC.

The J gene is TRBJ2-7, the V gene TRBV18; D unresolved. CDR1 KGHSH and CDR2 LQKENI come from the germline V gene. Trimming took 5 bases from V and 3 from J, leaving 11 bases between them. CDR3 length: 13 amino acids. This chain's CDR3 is CASSVAISYEQYF. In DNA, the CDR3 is TGTGCCAGCTCAGTGGCCATCAGCTACGAGCAGTACTTC.

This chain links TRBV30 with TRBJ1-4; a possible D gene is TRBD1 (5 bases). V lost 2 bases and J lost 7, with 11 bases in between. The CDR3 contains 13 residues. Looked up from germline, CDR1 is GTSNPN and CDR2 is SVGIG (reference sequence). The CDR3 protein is CAWSRQGGEKLFF. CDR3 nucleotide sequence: TGTGCCTGGAGTAGGCAGGGCGGTGAAAAACTGTTTTTT.

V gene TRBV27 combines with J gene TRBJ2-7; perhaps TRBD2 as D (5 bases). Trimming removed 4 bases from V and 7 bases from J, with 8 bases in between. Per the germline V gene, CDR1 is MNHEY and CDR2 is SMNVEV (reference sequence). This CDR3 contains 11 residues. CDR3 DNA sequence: TGTGCCAGCAGTTCAACGGGGGAGCAGTACTTC. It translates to CASSSTGEQYF.

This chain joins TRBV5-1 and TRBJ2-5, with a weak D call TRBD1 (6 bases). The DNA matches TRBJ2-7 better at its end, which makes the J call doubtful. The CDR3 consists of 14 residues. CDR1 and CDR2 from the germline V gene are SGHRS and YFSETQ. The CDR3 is CASSFRQAAYEQYF. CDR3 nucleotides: TGCGCCAGCAGCTTCCGACAGGCGGCCTACGAGCAGTACTTC.

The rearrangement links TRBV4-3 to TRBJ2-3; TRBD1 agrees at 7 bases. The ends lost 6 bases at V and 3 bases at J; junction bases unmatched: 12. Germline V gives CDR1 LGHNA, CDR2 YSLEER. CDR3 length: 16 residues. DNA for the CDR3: TGCGCCAGCAGACGTCTTATGACAGGGCGGACAGATACGCAGTATTTT. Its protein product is CASRRLMTGRTDTQYF.

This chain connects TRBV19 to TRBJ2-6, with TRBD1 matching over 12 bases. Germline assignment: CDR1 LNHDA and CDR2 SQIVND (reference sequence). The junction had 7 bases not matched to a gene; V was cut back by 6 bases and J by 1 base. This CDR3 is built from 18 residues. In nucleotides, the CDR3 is TGTGCCAGTAGCCCCGGGACAGGGGGCTTGTCTGGGGCCAACGTCCTGACTTTC. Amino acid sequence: CASSPGTGGLSGANVLTF.

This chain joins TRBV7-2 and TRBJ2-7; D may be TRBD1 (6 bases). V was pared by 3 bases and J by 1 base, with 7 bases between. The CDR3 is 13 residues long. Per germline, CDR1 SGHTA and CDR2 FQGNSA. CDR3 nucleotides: TGTGCCAGCAGCTTCGGACAGTCCTACGAGCAGTACTTC. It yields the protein CASSFGQSYEQYF.

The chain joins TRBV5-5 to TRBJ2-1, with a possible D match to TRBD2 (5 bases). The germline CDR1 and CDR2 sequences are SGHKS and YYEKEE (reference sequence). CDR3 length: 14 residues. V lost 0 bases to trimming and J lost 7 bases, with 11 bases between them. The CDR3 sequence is CASSLGWEWNEQFF. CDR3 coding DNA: TGTGCCAGCAGCTTGGGATGGGAGTGGAATGAGCAGTTCTTC.

Here the CDR3 reads CASRESPAGDTEAFF. CDR3 nucleotide sequence: TGCGCCAGCAGGGAAAGTCCTGCAGGGGACACTGAAGCTTTCTTT. This chain joins TRBV4-1 and TRBJ1-1, with D possibly being TRBD1 (6 bases). The CDR3 runs to 15 residues. Germline V gene sequence: CDR1 MGHRA, CDR2 YSYEKL. V gave up 6 bases and J gave up 3 bases, with 17 bases separating them.

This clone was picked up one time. DNA of the CDR3: TGCGCCAGCAGCCAAAAAAATAGCGGGGCTAGAGGAGAGACCCAGTACTTC. Amino acids: CASSQKNSGARGETQYF. The chain couples TRBV4-1 to TRBJ2-5, with 8 bases lining up with TRBD2. V lost 2 bases, J lost 4 bases, and 12 bases stayed unmatched. Germline-derived CDR1 and CDR2 are MGHRA and YSYEKL. The CDR3 covers 17 residues.

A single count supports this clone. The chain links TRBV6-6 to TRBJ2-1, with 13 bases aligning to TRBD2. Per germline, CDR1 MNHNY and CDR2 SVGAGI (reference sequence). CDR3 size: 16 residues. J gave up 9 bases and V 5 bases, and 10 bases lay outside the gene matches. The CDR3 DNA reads TGTGCCAGCAGTCCCGGGGGGACTAGCGGGAAGGGTGAGCAGTTCTTC. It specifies CASSPGGTSGKGEQFF.

CDR3 coding DNA: TGTGCCAGCTCACCTCCAGGGAATAACTATGGCTACACCTTC. Translated, it gives CASSPPGNNYGYTF. This chain uses TRBV18 with TRBJ1-2; TRBD1 is a possible D gene (5 bases). CDR1 KGHSH and CDR2 LQKENI come from the germline V gene. Deletions cut 3 bases from V and 1 base from J, with 9 bases between. This CDR3 comprises 14 residues.

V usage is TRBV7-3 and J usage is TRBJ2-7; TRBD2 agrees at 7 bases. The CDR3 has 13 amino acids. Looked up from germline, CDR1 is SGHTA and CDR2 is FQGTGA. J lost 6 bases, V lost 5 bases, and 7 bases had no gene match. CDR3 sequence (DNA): TGTGCCAGCAGCCTCATTCGCGGGAGCGAGCAGTACTTC. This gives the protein CASSLIRGSEQYF. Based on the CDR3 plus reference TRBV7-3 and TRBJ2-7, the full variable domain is GAGVSQTPSNKVTEKGKYVELRCDPISGHTALYWYRQSLGQGPEFLIYFQGTGAADDSGLPNDRFFAVRPEGSVSTLKIQRTERGDSAVYLCASSLIRGSEQYFGPGTRLTVT.

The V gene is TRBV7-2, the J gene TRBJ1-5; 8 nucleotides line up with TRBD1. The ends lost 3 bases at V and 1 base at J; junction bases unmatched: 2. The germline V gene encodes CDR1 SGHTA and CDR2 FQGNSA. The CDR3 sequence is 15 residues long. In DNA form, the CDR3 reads TGTGCCAGCAGCTTGAGACAGGGGAGCAATCAGCCCCAGCATTTT. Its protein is CASSLRQGSNQPQHF.

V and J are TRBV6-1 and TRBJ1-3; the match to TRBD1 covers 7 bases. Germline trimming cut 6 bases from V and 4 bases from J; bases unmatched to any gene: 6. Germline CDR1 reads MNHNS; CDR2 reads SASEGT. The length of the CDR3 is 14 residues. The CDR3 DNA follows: TGTGCCAGCAGGACAGGGCTGACAGGAAACACCATATATTTT. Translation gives CASRTGLTGNTIYF.

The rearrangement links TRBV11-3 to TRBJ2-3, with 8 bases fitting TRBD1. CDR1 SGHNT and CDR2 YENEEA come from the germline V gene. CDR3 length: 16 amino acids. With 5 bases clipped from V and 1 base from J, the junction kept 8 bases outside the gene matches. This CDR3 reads CASSIPRGPGTDTQYF. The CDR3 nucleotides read TGTGCCAGCAGCATCCCCAGGGGGCCCGGCACAGATACGCAGTATTTT.

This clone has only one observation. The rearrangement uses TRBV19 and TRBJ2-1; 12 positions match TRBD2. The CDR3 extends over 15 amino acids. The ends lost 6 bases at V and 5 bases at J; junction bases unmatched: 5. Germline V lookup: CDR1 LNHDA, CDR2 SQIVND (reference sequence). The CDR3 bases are TGTGCCAGTAGCAAACTAGCGGGGGGTCACAATGAGCAGTTCTTC. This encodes CASSKLAGGHNEQFF. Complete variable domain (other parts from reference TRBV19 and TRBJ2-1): DGGITQSPKYLFRKEGQNVTLSCEQNLNHDAMYWYRQDPGQGLRLIYYSQIVNDFQKGDIAEGYSVSREKKESFPLTVTSAQKNPTAFYLCASSKLAGGHNEQFFGPGTRLTVL.

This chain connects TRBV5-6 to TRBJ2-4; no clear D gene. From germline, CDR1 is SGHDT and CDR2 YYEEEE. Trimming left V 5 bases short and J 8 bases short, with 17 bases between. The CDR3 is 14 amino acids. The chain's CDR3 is CASRPYIGVDIQYF. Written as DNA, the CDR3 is TGTGCCAGCAGACCCTATATCGGAGTGGACATTCAGTACTTC.

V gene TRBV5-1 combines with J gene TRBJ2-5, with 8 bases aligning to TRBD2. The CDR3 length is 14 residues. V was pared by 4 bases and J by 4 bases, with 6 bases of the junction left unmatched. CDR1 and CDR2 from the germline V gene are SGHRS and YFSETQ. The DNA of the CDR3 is TGCGCCAGCAGCGCCTCCAGCGGGAGAGAGACCCAGTACTTC. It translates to CASSASSGRETQYF.

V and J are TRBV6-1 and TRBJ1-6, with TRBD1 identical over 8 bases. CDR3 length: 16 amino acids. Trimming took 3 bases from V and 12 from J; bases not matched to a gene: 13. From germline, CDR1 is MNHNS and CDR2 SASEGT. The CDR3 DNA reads TGTGCCAGCAGTGAGGGACAGGCGCATGGCGCCCTACCCCTCCACTTT. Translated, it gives CASSEGQAHGALPLHF.

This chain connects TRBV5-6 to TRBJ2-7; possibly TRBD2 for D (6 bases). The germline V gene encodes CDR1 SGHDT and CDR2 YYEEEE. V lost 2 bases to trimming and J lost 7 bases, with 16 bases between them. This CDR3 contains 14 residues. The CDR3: CASSFLTGVGEQYF. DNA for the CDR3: TGTGCCAGCAGCTTCCTAACGGGGGTGGGGGAGCAGTACTTC. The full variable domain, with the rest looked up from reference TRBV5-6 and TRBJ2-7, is DAGVTQSPTHLIKTRGQQVTLRCSPKSGHDTVSWYQQALGQGPQFIFQYYEEEERQRGNFPDRFSGHQFPNYSSELNVNALLLGDSALYLCASSFLTGVGEQYFGPGTRLTVT.

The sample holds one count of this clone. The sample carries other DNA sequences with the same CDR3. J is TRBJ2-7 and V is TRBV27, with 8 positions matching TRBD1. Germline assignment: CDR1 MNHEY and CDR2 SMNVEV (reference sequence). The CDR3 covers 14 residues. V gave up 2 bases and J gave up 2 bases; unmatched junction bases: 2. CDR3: CASSLGTGPYEQYF. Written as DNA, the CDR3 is TGTGCCAGCAGTTTAGGGACAGGCCCCTACGAGCAGTACTTC.

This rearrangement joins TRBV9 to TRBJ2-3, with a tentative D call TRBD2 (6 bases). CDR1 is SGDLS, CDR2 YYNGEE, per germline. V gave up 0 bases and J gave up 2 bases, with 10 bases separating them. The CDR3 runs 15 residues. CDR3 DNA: TGTGCCAGCAGCGTAGGGGGGGTTGTCACAGATACGCAGTATTTT. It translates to CASSVGGVVTDTQYF.

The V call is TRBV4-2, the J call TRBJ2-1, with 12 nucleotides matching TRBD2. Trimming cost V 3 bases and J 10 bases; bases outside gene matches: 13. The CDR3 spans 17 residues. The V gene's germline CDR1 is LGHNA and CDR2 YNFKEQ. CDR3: CASSQTTTSGSIGEQFF. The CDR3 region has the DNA TGTGCCAGCAGCCAGACCACGACTAGCGGGAGTATAGGGGAGCAGTTCTTC.

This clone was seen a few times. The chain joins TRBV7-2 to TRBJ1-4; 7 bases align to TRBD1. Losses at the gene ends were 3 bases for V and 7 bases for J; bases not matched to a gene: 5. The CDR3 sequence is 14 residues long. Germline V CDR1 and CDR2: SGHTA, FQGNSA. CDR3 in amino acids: CASSFRQGGEKLFF. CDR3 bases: TGTGCCAGCAGCTTCCGACAGGGAGGTGAAAAACTGTTTTTT.

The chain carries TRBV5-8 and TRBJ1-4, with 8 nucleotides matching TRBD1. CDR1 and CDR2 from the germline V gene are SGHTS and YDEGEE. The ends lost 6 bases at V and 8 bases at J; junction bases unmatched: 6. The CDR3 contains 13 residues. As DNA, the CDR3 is TGTGCCAGCACCCTGGACAGGGAGGAAAAACTGTTTTTT. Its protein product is CASTLDREEKLFF. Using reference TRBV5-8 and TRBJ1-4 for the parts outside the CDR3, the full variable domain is EAGVTQSPTHLIKTRGQQATLRCSPISGHTSVYWYQQALGLGLQFLLWYDEGEERNRGNFPPRFSGRQFPNYSSELNVNALELEDSALYLCASTLDREEKLFFGSGTQLSVL.

The CDR3 sequence: CASSSRGGSYNEQFF. CDR3 coding DNA: TGTGCCAGCAGCTCCCGCGGAGGCTCCTACAATGAGCAGTTCTTC. This chain links TRBV7-3 with TRBJ2-1; TRBD2 is a possible D gene (5 bases). This CDR3 has 15 residues. Looked up from germline, CDR1 is SGHTA and CDR2 is FQGTGA. The ends were cut back, 4 bases at V and 0 bases at J, with 10 bases in the middle.

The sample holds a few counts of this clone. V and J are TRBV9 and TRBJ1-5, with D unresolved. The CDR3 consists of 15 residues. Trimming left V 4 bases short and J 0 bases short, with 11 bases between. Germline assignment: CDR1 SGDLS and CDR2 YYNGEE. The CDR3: CASSPDGNSNQPQHF. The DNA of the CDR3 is TGTGCCAGCAGCCCGGACGGGAATAGCAATCAGCCCCAGCATTTT.